The subject of this entry is one T cell receptor (beta chain). Per the study methods: Amplification of reference gene primers provided the estimated nucleated cell counts. Sequenced by immunoSEQ multiplex PCR; TCRdb stores in-frame clones only, minus some. The DNA gave D and trimming, while V, J and clone size come from that table. The repertoire holds fewer than 200,000 clones, with over 60% as singletons. The record originates from a study of blood T cell repertoires in COVID-19. Study information: The United States, Italy and Spain were the sources of the acute and convalescent COVID-19 samples. The analysed material was cDNA or gDNA that came from T cells, B-cell-depleted T cells, or PBMCs.

CDR3 length: 12 amino acids. V was clipped by 4 bases and J by 8 bases, with 9 bases between them. The V gene's germline CDR1 is LNHDA and CDR2 SQIVND (reference sequence). The chain has TRBV19 and TRBJ1-5, with D possibly being TRBD1 (6 bases). The TCR was taken from an elderly woman with acute or convalescent COVID-19. Source material: peripheral blood. This CDR3 is CASSTGDKPQHF. The CDR3 DNA sequence: TGTGCCAGTAGTACAGGGGATAAGCCCCAGCATTTT.